These T cell receptor beta chains were read from a single sample in a study of glioma-infiltrating T cells after dendritic cell vaccination. Assay: immunoSEQ multiplex PCR; the TCRdb copy retains only in-frame clones and omits some. This sample yields under 130,000 clones, of which roughly 79% are seen a single time; about 12% belongs to the top ten. Sequences were derived from blood, sampled before dendritic cell vaccination. Every receptor here comes from a human donor with glioblastoma. Both conserved end residues are part of each CDR3. The order of the fields is V gene, J gene, D gene, clone size, CDR3 protein, CDR3 DNA. A D gene is named only where the DNA matches it firmly. Part of the rows lack a size; the others show once, few, many or a class for expanded clones.

V gene: TRBV9; J gene: TRBJ1-1; D gene: -; clone size: -; CDR3 protein: CASSVDIGTPGAFF; CDR3 DNA: TGTGCCAGCAGCGTAGATATCGGGACACCCGGGGCTTTCTTT
V gene: TRBV5-4; J gene: TRBJ1-2; D gene: -; clone size: -; CDR3 protein: CASSLARKGLYGYTF; CDR3 DNA: TGTGCCAGCAGCTTGGCTCGAAAGGGACTCTATGGCTACACCTTC
V gene: TRBV5-1; J gene: TRBJ2-1; D gene: TRBD1; clone size: -; CDR3 protein: CASSLGTGAGGEQFF; CDR3 DNA: TGCGCCAGCAGCCTCGGGACAGGGGCGGGCGGTGAGCAGTTCTTC
V gene: TRBV7-7; J gene: TRBJ2-3; D gene: -; clone size: -; CDR3 protein: CASSIGQFGSTDTQYF; CDR3 DNA: TGTGCTAGCAGCATAGGACAGTTCGGGAGCACAGATACGCAGTATTTT
V gene: TRBV30; J gene: TRBJ1-2; D gene: -; clone size: -; CDR3 protein: CAWSVGGAQGYTF; CDR3 DNA: TGTGCCTGGAGTGTTGGAGGGGCGCAGGGCTACACCTTC
V gene: TRBV5-4; J gene: TRBJ2-7; D gene: TRBD2; clone size: -; CDR3 protein: CASSLKGLNYEQYF; CDR3 DNA: TGTGCCAGCAGCTTGAAGGGACTAAACTACGAGCAGTACTTC
V gene: TRBV18; J gene: TRBJ1-2; D gene: -; clone size: -; CDR3 protein: CASSPFPGQNPTNYGYTF; CDR3 DNA: TGTGCCAGCTCACCCTTCCCGGGACAAAACCCAACTAACTATGGCTACACCTTC
V gene: TRBV7-6; J gene: TRBJ1-3; D gene: -; clone size: once; CDR3 protein: CASSLDPGGNTIYF; CDR3 DNA: TGTGCCAGCAGCTTAGACCCGGGTGGAAACACCATATATTTT
V gene: TRBV19; J gene: TRBJ2-7; D gene: TRBD1; clone size: -; CDR3 protein: CASSTSQGRDEQYF; CDR3 DNA: TGTGCCAGTAGTACATCACAGGGGCGGGACGAGCAGTACTTC
V gene: TRBV20-1; J gene: TRBJ2-1; D gene: -; clone size: -; CDR3 protein: CSAHAVNEQFF; CDR3 DNA: TGCAGTGCACACGCGGTGAATGAGCAGTTCTTC
V gene: TRBV5-4; J gene: TRBJ1-2; D gene: -; clone size: -; CDR3 protein: CASSLGAHGGYNYGYTF; CDR3 DNA: TGTGCCAGCAGCTTGGGGGCGCACGGGGGGTATAACTATGGCTACACCTTC
V gene: TRBV5-1; J gene: TRBJ1-1; D gene: TRBD1; clone size: -; CDR3 protein: CASSLEGGRGTEAFF; CDR3 DNA: TGCGCCAGCAGCTTGGAAGGGGGCCGGGGCACTGAAGCTTTCTTT
V gene: TRBV7-8; J gene: TRBJ2-7; D gene: -; clone size: -; CDR3 protein: CASSLLGGSLDEQYF; CDR3 DNA: TGTGCCAGCAGCTTACTAGGGGGAAGTCTGGACGAGCAGTACTTC
V gene: TRBV5-1; J gene: TRBJ1-6; D gene: TRBD1; clone size: once; CDR3 protein: CASSLGQGSSPLHF; CDR3 DNA: TGCGCCAGCAGCCTGGGACAGGGCTCTTCACCCCTCCACTTT
V gene: TRBV7-2; J gene: TRBJ2-6; D gene: -; clone size: once; CDR3 protein: CASSLGRAGANVLTF; CDR3 DNA: TGTGCCAGCAGCTTAGGCAGGGCTGGGGCCAACGTCCTGACTTTC
V gene: TRBV15; J gene: TRBJ1-1; D gene: -; clone size: -; CDR3 protein: CATSRDRRGSTEAFF; CDR3 DNA: TGTGCCACCAGCAGAGATCGGAGAGGGTCCACTGAAGCTTTCTTT
V gene: TRBV9; J gene: TRBJ2-3; D gene: TRBD2; clone size: -; CDR3 protein: CASSVVGTSADTEDTQYF; CDR3 DNA: TGTGCCAGCAGCGTAGTGGGGACTAGCGCCGATACCGAGGATACGCAGTATTTT
V gene: TRBV2; J gene: TRBJ1-6; D gene: TRBD1; clone size: -; CDR3 protein: CASSTSQGDNSPLHF; CDR3 DNA: TGTGCCAGCAGTACCTCGCAGGGGGATAATTCACCCCTCCACTTT
V gene: TRBV7-9; J gene: TRBJ1-2; D gene: -; clone size: -; CDR3 protein: CASRKALYGYTF; CDR3 DNA: TGTGCCAGCAGAAAAGCCCTCTATGGCTACACCTTC
V gene: TRBV20-1; J gene: TRBJ1-1; D gene: -; clone size: once; CDR3 protein: CSATRGAEAFF; CDR3 DNA: TGCAGTGCCACCAGGGGAGCTGAAGCTTTCTTT
V gene: TRBV4-1; J gene: TRBJ2-5; D gene: TRBD2; clone size: -; CDR3 protein: CASSPIKLGLGVQETQYF; CDR3 DNA: TGCGCCAGCAGCCCTATCAAGTTGGGACTAGGGGTTCAAGAGACCCAGTACTTC
V gene: TRBV6-5; J gene: TRBJ2-3; D gene: TRBD2; clone size: -; CDR3 protein: CASSPFSGARDTQYF; CDR3 DNA: TGTGCCAGCAGCCCTTTTAGCGGGGCCAGAGATACGCAGTATTTT
V gene: TRBV29-1; J gene: TRBJ1-5; D gene: -; clone size: -; CDR3 protein: CSVQGKRQPQHF; CDR3 DNA: TGCAGCGTACAGGGAAAGAGGCAGCCCCAGCATTTT
V gene: TRBV11-1; J gene: TRBJ2-3; D gene: TRBD2; clone size: -; CDR3 protein: CASSLLAGDTDTQYF; CDR3 DNA: TGTGCCAGCAGTTTACTAGCGGGGGACACAGATACGCAGTATTTT
V gene: TRBV2; J gene: TRBJ2-7; D gene: -; clone size: -; CDR3 protein: CASGEGSYEQYF; CDR3 DNA: TGTGCCAGCGGCGAGGGAAGCTACGAGCAGTACTTC
V gene: TRBV30; J gene: TRBJ2-7; D gene: TRBD1; clone size: -; CDR3 protein: CAWTRDRGYEQYF; CDR3 DNA: TGTGCCTGGACTCGGGACAGGGGCTACGAGCAGTACTTC
V gene: TRBV27; J gene: TRBJ2-1; D gene: TRBD2; clone size: -; CDR3 protein: CASSTGLAVYNEQFF; CDR3 DNA: TGTGCCAGCAGTACGGGACTAGCGGTCTACAATGAGCAGTTCTTC
V gene: TRBV19; J gene: TRBJ2-7; D gene: -; clone size: -; CDR3 protein: CASSMGGRSYEQYF; CDR3 DNA: TGTGCCAGTAGTATGGGGGGACGGTCCTACGAGCAGTACTTC